What follows are 29 T cell receptor beta chains derived from one specimen sequenced in a study of PD-L1 blockade in urothelial cancer. Profiled with immunoSEQ multiplex PCR; TCRdb holds only in-frame clones, not every one. The sample lists some 120,000 clones, 91% occurring once. Regarding time point: peripheral blood 6 weeks after treatment start. The source material was PBMCs, sampled around atezolizumab (anti-PD-L1) treatment. Receptors were obtained from a man aged 55 to 69 with urothelial cancer.

This clone was counted a single time. This chain connects TRBV14 to TRBJ1-4; D is unclear. CDR1 SGHDN and CDR2 FVKESK come from the germline V gene. This CDR3 has 20 amino acids. V was shortened by 4 bases and J by 4 bases, with 28 bases between the two germline ends. Written as DNA, the CDR3 is TGTGCCAGCAGCCTAACCGCAGCCAAGAGTTTCACAGAAAGTAATGAAAAACTGTTTTTT. It is translated as CASSLTAAKSFTESNEKLFF.

This chain links TRBV6-1 with TRBJ2-7, with TRBD1 matching 9 bases. This CDR3 contains 16 residues. V trimming: 4 bases; J trimming: 4 bases; junction bases outside the gene matches: 11. The germline V gene encodes CDR1 MNHNS and CDR2 SASEGT. DNA for the CDR3: TGTGCCAGCAGTGCCAATGAGGCGGGACAGGGATACGAGCAGTACTTC. Protein sequence: CASSANEAGQGYEQYF.

In this sample, this clone turned up once. The V call is TRBV2, the J call TRBJ2-3; 10 nucleotides match TRBD1. V dropped 6 bases and J dropped 5; count of bases not matched to a gene: 5. The CDR3 length is 14 residues. CDR1 is SNHLY, CDR2 FYNNEI, per germline. CDR3 in amino acids: CASSRDRGRDTQYF. For the CDR3, the DNA is TGTGCCAGCAGCCGGGACAGGGGTCGAGATACGCAGTATTTT.

The V and J genes are TRBV27 and TRBJ2-1; tentative D call: TRBD2 (5 bases). The CDR3 covers 14 residues. Per the germline V gene, CDR1 is MNHEY and CDR2 is SMNVEV (reference sequence). V was clipped by 3 bases and J by 12 bases, with 18 bases between them. The CDR3: CASSLVAHFEGQFF. The DNA of the CDR3 is TGTGCCAGCAGTTTGGTCGCGCACTTTGAGGGGCAGTTCTTC.

The V call is TRBV7-6, the J call TRBJ2-1; a possible D gene is TRBD2 (5 bases). The V gene lost 4 bases and the J gene lost 13 bases, with 14 bases spanning the gap. The CDR3 is made up of 12 amino acids. Germline V gene data show CDR1 as SGHVS and CDR2 as FNYEAQ. DNA for the CDR3: TGTGCCAGCAGCTCCGGACTCCCGGCTCAGTTCTTC. It specifies CASSSGLPAQFF.

CDR3 sequence reads: CASSFGATNEKLFF. DNA for the CDR3: TGTGCCAGCAGTTTTGGAGCCACTAATGAAAAACTGTTTTTT. The chain employs TRBV28 and TRBJ1-4; D is uncertain. The V end was cut by 3 bases, the J end by 2 bases, with 7 bases between. CDR3 length: 14 residues. Germline values: CDR1 MDHEN, CDR2 SYDVKM.

J is TRBJ2-7 and V is TRBV18; 8 nucleotides align to TRBD1. With 6 bases clipped from V and 2 bases from J, the junction kept 6 bases outside the gene matches. The CDR3 is 14 residues long. Per the germline V gene, CDR1 is KGHSH and CDR2 is LQKENI. CDR3 DNA: TGTGCCAGCTCCCCAGGGGGCGGTCCCTACGAGCAGTACTTC. Protein: CASSPGGGPYEQYF.

The V and J genes are TRBV2 and TRBJ1-5; D is unresolved. The V gene lost 5 bases and the J gene lost 5 bases, with 7 bases spanning the gap. Germline CDR1 is SNHLY and CDR2 is FYNNEI. The CDR3 runs to 12 residues. CDR3 nucleotides: TGTGCCAGCAGTCCCCTTGATCAGCCCCAGCATTTT. Its protein is CASSPLDQPQHF.

V and J are TRBV2 and TRBJ2-1; weak D call: TRBD1 (6 bases). Trimming removed 2 bases from V and 2 bases from J, with 7 bases in between. CDR1 SNHLY and CDR2 FYNNEI come from the germline V gene. The length of the CDR3 is 14 residues. The DNA of the CDR3 is TGTGCCAGCAGTGAACAGGGGCCCTACAATGAGCAGTTCTTC. Its protein product is CASSEQGPYNEQFF.

This clone was recorded a few times. The genes are TRBV2 and TRBJ1-1, with a weak D call TRBD1 (5 bases). This CDR3 is 13 amino acids long. Trimming left V 5 bases short and J 3 bases short, with 10 bases between. CDR1 is SNHLY, CDR2 FYNNEI, per germline. CDR3: CASSPGGDTEAFF. Written as DNA, the CDR3 is TGTGCCAGCAGTCCTGGAGGGGACACTGAAGCTTTCTTT. Together with reference TRBV2 and TRBJ1-1, the CDR3 gives the full variable domain: EPEVTQTPSHQVTQMGQEVILRCVPISNHLYFYWYRQILGQKVEFLVSFYNNEISEKSEIFDDQFSVERPDGSNFTLKIRSTKLEDSAMYFCASSPGGDTEAFFGQGTRLTVV.

The sample holds one count of this clone. This chain links TRBV9 with TRBJ2-1; 7 bases match TRBD1. This CDR3 has 15 residues. Trimming at V came to 3 bases and at J to 9 bases, leaving 12 bases not matched to a gene. Germline lookup yields CDR1 SGDLS and CDR2 YYNGEE. The CDR3 nucleotides read TGTGCCAGCAGCGCGTACAGGGGTGGTAACGGTGAGCAGTTCTTC. It codes for CASSAYRGGNGEQFF.

This clone was counted a single time. The chain uses TRBV4-3 and TRBJ2-1; 11 bases fit TRBD2. Looked up from germline, CDR1 is LGHNA and CDR2 is YSLEER. V shed 1 base, J shed 5 bases, and the junction held 4 bases outside the gene matches. CDR3 length: 16 residues. The CDR3 reads CASSQVRTSGHNEQFF. In nucleotides, the CDR3 is TGCGCCAGCAGCCAAGTTCGGACTAGCGGGCACAATGAGCAGTTCTTC.

V and J are TRBV18 and TRBJ2-7; 8 positions match TRBD1. V shed 4 bases, J shed 1 base, and the junction held 3 bases outside the gene matches. This CDR3 has 14 amino acids. The germline gives CDR1 KGHSH, CDR2 LQKENI. CDR3 amino acids: CASSQGQVSYEQYF. The DNA of the CDR3 is TGTGCCAGCTCACAGGGACAGGTGTCCTACGAGCAGTACTTC.

The V and J genes are TRBV28 and TRBJ1-2; a possible D gene is TRBD1 (5 bases). The CDR3 totals 19 residues. Trimming shortened V by 10 bases and J by 6 bases, and 36 bases separated the two germline ends. Germline values: CDR1 MDHEN, CDR2 SYDVKM. In DNA form, the CDR3 reads TGTGCCACCCCCGGTGTAAACGCCCGGGGGGGTCGTAGTTATGATGGCTACACCTTC. As protein: CATPGVNARGGRSYDGYTF.

The rearrangement uses TRBV14 and TRBJ2-5; 9 bases fit TRBD1. The CDR3 sequence is 18 residues long. V lost 6 bases, J lost 5 bases, and 19 bases stayed unmatched. Germline V gene sequence: CDR1 SGHDN, CDR2 FVKESK. This chain's CDR3 is CASSLIALDRGGLETQYF. The DNA of the CDR3 is TGTGCCAGCAGTCTCATAGCCCTGGACAGGGGAGGTCTGGAGACCCAGTACTTC.

This rearrangement joins TRBV6-5 to TRBJ1-5; 11 bases are shared with TRBD1. The CDR3 spans 16 residues. The germline gives CDR1 MNHEY, CDR2 SVGAGI. With V trimmed by 4 bases and J by 5 bases, 7 bases remained unmatched. CDR3 sequence (DNA): TGTGCCAGCAGTTTAACCGGGACAGGGGGTTATCAGCCCCAGCATTTT. This gives the protein CASSLTGTGGYQPQHF.

This clone was picked up one time. This sequence joins TRBV5-4 and TRBJ2-5, with D perhaps matching TRBD1 (6 bases). Trimming shortened V by 5 bases and J by 5 bases, and 19 bases separated the two germline ends. Germline loops: CDR1 SGHNT, CDR2 YYREEE (reference sequence). CDR3 length: 15 amino acids. The CDR3 nucleotides are TGTGCCAGCAGTTCCCCAACACAGGGTCGGGAGACCCAGTACTTC. Protein product: CASSSPTQGRETQYF. Based on the CDR3 plus reference TRBV5-4 and TRBJ2-5, the full variable domain is ETGVTQSPTHLIKTRGQQVTLRCSSQSGHNTVSWYQQALGQGPQFIFQYYREEENGRGNFPPRFSGLQFPNYSSELNVNALELDDSALYLCASSSPTQGRETQYFGPGTRLLVL.

The CDR3, as DNA: TGTGCCAGCAGCTCCCGGACGGGATACGAGCAGTACTTC. Amino acids: CASSSRTGYEQYF. The rearrangement uses TRBV7-8 and TRBJ2-7, with D maybe TRBD2 (5 bases). This CDR3 is built from 13 residues. Germline V gene lookup returns CDR1 SGHVS and CDR2 FQNEAQ. Trimming took 4 bases from V and 4 from J, leaving 11 bases between them.

This chain uses TRBV7-2 with TRBJ2-5; D may be TRBD2 (6 bases). Germline values: CDR1 SGHTA, CDR2 FQGNSA. Trimming stripped 6 bases from V and 2 bases from J, with 16 bases between. The CDR3 totals 15 residues. Here the CDR3 reads CASSRAGTAQETQYF. Here the CDR3 DNA reads TGTGCCAGCAGTCGAGCCGGGACTGCACAAGAGACCCAGTACTTC. Drawing the rest from reference TRBV7-2 and TRBJ2-5, the complete variable domain is GAGVSQSPSNKVTEKGKDVELRCDPISGHTALYWYRQSLGQGLEFLIYFQGNSAPDKSGLPSDRFSAERTGGSVSTLTIQRTQQEDSAVYLCASSRAGTAQETQYFGPGTRLLVL.

The chain couples TRBV6-5 to TRBJ2-7; D perhaps matches TRBD2 (6 bases). Germline assignment: CDR1 MNHEY and CDR2 SVGAGI. Trimming took 6 bases from V and 2 from J, leaving 14 bases between them. The CDR3 sequence is 14 residues long. The CDR3 sequence: CASSPGGSPYEQYF. The DNA for the CDR3 is TGTGCCAGCAGCCCCGGGGGTTCCCCCTACGAGCAGTACTTC.

The chain employs TRBV5-4 and TRBJ2-5; 7 bases map to TRBD1. The CDR3 loop spans 16 amino acids. Germline CDR1 SGHNT, CDR2 YYREEE (reference sequence). Trimming took 4 bases from V and 5 from J; bases not matched to a gene: 14. CDR3 DNA sequence: TGTGCCAGCAGCCCTAACCCACCGACAGGGCCGGAGACCCAGTACTTC. Amino acid sequence: CASSPNPPTGPETQYF. Together with reference TRBV5-4 and TRBJ2-5, the CDR3 gives the full variable domain: ETGVTQSPTHLIKTRGQQVTLRCSSQSGHNTVSWYQQALGQGPQFIFQYYREEENGRGNFPPRFSGLQFPNYSSELNVNALELDDSALYLCASSPNPPTGPETQYFGPGTRLLVL.

The rearrangement joins TRBV15 to TRBJ2-7, with D possibly matching TRBD1 (5 bases). Germline CDR1 and CDR2: LNHNV and YYDKDF (reference sequence). The CDR3 is 15 residues long. The V end lost 1 base, the J end lost 2 bases, and 12 bases lay between the germline ends. The CDR3 region has the DNA TGTGCCACCAGCAGAGTCCGAACAGGCCCCTACGAGCAGTACTTC. Its protein product is CATSRVRTGPYEQYF.

The rearrangement uses TRBV30 and TRBJ2-1; 8 nucleotides match TRBD1. The CDR3 is 14 amino acids. V gave up 2 bases and J gave up 7 bases; unmatched junction bases: 7. The germline CDR1 and CDR2 sequences are GTSNPN and SVGIG (reference sequence). CDR3 DNA sequence: TGTGCCTGGAGTTCCAGGGGGCTCTGGAATGAGCAGTTCTTC. It encodes CAWSSRGLWNEQFF.

The chain recombines TRBV28 with TRBJ1-1; TRBD1 matches 9 bases. The junction had 13 bases not matched to a gene; V was cut back by 7 bases and J by 4 bases. The length of the CDR3 is 16 residues. Germline lookup yields CDR1 MDHEN and CDR2 SYDVKM. The CDR3, as DNA: TGTGCCAGCACTACTCCGTTGGACAGGGGCGGCACTGAAGCTTTCTTT. It is translated as CASTTPLDRGGTEAFF.

The chain joins TRBV6-5 to TRBJ1-3, with 7 nucleotides matching TRBD1. The CDR3 length is 15 residues. V lost 5 bases to trimming and J lost 0 bases; unmatched junction nucleotides: 4. Germline V gene data show CDR1 as MNHEY and CDR2 as SVGAGI. DNA for the CDR3: TGTGCCAGCAGTACCCGACAGGGCTCTGGAAACACCATATATTTT. As protein: CASSTRQGSGNTIYF.

This clone has only one observation. This rearrangement joins TRBV29-1 to TRBJ1-4, with no clear D. V dropped 8 bases and J dropped 3 bases, with 13 bases sitting between them. The CDR3 has 13 residues. The germline gives CDR1 SQVTM, CDR2 ANQGSEA. The CDR3 loop reads CSFTGFANEKLFF. The DNA of the CDR3 is TGCAGCTTCACGGGATTTGCTAATGAAAAACTGTTTTTT.

J is TRBJ2-1 and V is TRBV18, with a weak D call TRBD1 (6 bases). The length of the CDR3 is 16 residues. Germline CDR1 is KGHSH and CDR2 is LQKENI. Trimming shortened V by 2 bases and J by 6 bases, and 17 bases separated the two germline ends. The CDR3 DNA reads TGTGCCAGCTCACCATATTTGGAACAGGGAATCAATGAGCAGTTCTTC. Translated, it gives CASSPYLEQGINEQFF.

On this clone itself: The identical CDR3 is also encoded by other nucleotide sequences in the sample. CDR3 bases: TGTGCCAGCAGTTACCGGGACAATCAGCCCCAGCATTTT. This gives the protein CASSYRDNQPQHF. V and J are TRBV6-5 and TRBJ1-5; D unclear. This CDR3 region has 13 residues. The V end was cut by 2 bases, the J end by 3 bases, with 5 bases between. CDR1 is MNHEY and CDR2 is SVGAGI in the germline V gene.

J is TRBJ1-2 and V is TRBV4-3; 10 positions agree with TRBD1. Germline loops: CDR1 LGHNA, CDR2 YSLEER. The CDR3 consists of 15 residues. With 8 bases clipped from V and 3 bases from J, the junction kept 9 bases outside the gene matches. CDR3 residues: CASGLGDRGHYGYTF. CDR3 sequence (DNA): TGCGCCAGCGGACTTGGGGACAGGGGACACTATGGCTACACCTTC.